This TCR beta chain was documented in a study of CD8 T cells in Susac syndrome. Turning to this clonotype: Its antigen is unidentified.

Study findings and constraints: The study conceded that its TCR sequencing and HLA analysis involved relatively few individuals.

Reverse transcription used about 0.5 to 1 ug RNA and random hexamers. TCRdb reprocessed the immunoSEQ multiplex PCR reads with MiXCR, giving one entry per CDR3 protein. The sample lists approximately 190,000 distinct CDR3 sequences; approximately 93% were seen once. Trimming cost V 0 bases and J 0 bases, with 8 bases left between them. Germline loops: CDR1 MNHEY, CDR2 SVGEGT. The CDR3 sequence is 16 residues long. TCR beta sequences were obtained from blood CD8+ and CD4+ T cells. Through negative isolation, CD4+ and CD8+ T cells were obtained, while TEMRA cells were enriched using FACS. The sequenced sample was CD4+ T cells from PBMCs. The rearrangement uses TRBV6-2 or TRBV6-3 and TRBJ2-2; perhaps TRBD2 as D (5 bases). This TCR derives from a human donor in good health. This CDR3 is CASSYSTGTNTGELFF. CDR3 coding DNA: TGTGCCAGCAGTTACTCGACGGGAACGAACACCGGGGAGCTGTTTTTT.